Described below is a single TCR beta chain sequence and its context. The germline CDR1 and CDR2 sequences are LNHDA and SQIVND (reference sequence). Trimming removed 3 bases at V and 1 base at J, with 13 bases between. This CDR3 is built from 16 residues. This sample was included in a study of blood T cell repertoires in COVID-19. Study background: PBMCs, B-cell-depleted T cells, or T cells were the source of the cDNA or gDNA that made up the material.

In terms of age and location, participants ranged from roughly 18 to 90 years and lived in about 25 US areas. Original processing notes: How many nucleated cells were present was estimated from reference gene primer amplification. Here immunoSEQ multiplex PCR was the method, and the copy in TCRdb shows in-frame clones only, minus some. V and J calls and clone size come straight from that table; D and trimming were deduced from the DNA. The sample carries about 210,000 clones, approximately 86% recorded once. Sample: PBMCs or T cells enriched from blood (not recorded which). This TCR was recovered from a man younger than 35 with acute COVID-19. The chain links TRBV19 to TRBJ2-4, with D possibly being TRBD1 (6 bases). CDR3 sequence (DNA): TGTGCCAGTAGTATCGCCCCCACAGGGGCCAAAAACATTCAGTACTTC. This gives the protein CASSIAPTGAKNIQYF.